This passage covers 3 T cell receptor beta chains from one sample sequenced in a study of blood T cells in healthy people across ages. The use of a sample-barcoded 5' primer and a J-beta primer mix characterized a second PCR of roughly 6 to 11 cycles. TCRdb re-derived calls from the 5' RACE reads in MiXCR, one entry per CDR3 protein. The sample carries about 1.1 million distinct CDR3 sequences, 35% to 45% recorded once. The sequenced sample was blood. The source is a young man in good health.

The rearrangement joins TRBV3-1 to TRBJ2-1; D possibly corresponds to TRBD2 (6 bases). The V gene lost 6 bases and the J gene lost 5 bases, with 11 bases spanning the gap. This CDR3 region has 13 residues. Germline CDR1 is LGHDT and CDR2 is YNNKEL (reference sequence). Written as DNA, the CDR3 is TGTGCCAGCAGTCAGACTAGGGACAATGAGCAGTTCTTC. This encodes CASSQTRDNEQFF.

In this sample, this clonotype turned up a few times. The chain recombines TRBV20-1 with TRBJ2-5, with a weak D call TRBD2 (5 bases). The length of the CDR3 is 13 residues. The V end was cut by 3 bases, the J end by 10 bases, with 18 bases between. Germline loops: CDR1 DFQATT, CDR2 SNEGSKA (reference sequence). The CDR3 protein is CSARDSLGQNQYF. CDR3 in DNA: TGCAGTGCTAGGGACTCCTTAGGGCAGAACCAGTACTTC.

In regard to this clonotype: One base away lies a much larger clone, so this may be a sequencing read error. The gene calls are TRBV5-1 and TRBJ1-5, with a tentative D call TRBD1 (6 bases). The germline V gene encodes CDR1 SGHRS and CDR2 YFSETQ. The CDR3 covers 17 residues. The V gene lost 0 bases and the J gene lost 7 bases, with 20 bases spanning the gap. The CDR3 region has the DNA TGCGCCAGCAGCTTGGGTCCGGGGGCCTTACGAAAGCAGCCCCAGCATTTT. Its protein product is CASSLGPGALRKQPQHF. The complete variable domain, with remaining parts taken from reference TRBV5-1 and TRBJ1-5, reads KAGVTQTPRYLIKTRGQQVTLSCSPISGHRSVSWYQQTPGQGLQFLFEYFSETQRNKGNFPGRFSGRQFSNSRSEMNVSTLELGDSALYLCASSLGPGALRKQPQHFGDGTRLSIL.